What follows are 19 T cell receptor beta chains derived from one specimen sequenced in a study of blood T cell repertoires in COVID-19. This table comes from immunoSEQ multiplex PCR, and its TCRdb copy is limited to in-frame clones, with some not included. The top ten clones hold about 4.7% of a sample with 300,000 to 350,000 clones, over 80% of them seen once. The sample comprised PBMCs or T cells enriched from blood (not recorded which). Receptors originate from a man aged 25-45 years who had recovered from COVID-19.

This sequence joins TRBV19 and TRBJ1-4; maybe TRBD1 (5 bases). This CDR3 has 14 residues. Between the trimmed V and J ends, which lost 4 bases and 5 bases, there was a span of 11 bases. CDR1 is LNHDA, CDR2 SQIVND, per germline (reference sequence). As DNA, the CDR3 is TGTGCCAGTAGTAATGCGGGGCAGAATGAAAAACTGTTTTTT. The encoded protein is CASSNAGQNEKLFF. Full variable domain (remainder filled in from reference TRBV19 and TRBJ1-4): DGGITQSPKYLFRKEGQNVTLSCEQNLNHDAMYWYRQDPGQGLRLIYYSQIVNDFQKGDIAEGYSVSREKKESFPLTVTSAQKNPTAFYLCASSNAGQNEKLFFGSGTQLSVL.

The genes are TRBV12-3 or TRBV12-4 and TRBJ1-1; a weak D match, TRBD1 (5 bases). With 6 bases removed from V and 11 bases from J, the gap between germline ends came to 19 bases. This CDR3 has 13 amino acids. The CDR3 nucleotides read TGTGCCAGCAGCCCCGGGACTTTTGGCTCTGCTTTCTTT. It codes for CASSPGTFGSAFF.

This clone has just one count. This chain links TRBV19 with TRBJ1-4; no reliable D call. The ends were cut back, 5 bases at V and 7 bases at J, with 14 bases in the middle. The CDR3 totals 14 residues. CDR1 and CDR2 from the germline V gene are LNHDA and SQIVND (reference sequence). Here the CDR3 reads CASSAWTASEKLFF. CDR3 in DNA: TGTGCCAGTAGTGCTTGGACTGCTTCTGAAAAACTGTTTTTT.

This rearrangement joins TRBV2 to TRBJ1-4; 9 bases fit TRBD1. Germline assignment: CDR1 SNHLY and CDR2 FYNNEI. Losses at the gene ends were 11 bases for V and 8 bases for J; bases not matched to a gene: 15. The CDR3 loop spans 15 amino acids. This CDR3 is CAGTLQGASGEKLFF. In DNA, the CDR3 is TGTGCCGGAACACTACAGGGGGCGTCAGGGGAAAAACTGTTTTTT.

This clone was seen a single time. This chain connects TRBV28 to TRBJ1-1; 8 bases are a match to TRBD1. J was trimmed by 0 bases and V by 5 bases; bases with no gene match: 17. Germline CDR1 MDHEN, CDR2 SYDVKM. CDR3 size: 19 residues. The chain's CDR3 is CASSPTGTGLRGMNTEAFF. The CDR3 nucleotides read TGTGCCAGCAGTCCCACCGGGACAGGCCTTCGCGGGATGAACACTGAAGCTTTCTTT.

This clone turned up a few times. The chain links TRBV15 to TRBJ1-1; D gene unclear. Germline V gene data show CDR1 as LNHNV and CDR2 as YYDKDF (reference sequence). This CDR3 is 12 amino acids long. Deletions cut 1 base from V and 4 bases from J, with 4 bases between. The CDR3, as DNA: TGTGCCACCAGCAGAGTGAGCACTGAAGCTTTCTTT. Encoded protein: CATSRVSTEAFF.

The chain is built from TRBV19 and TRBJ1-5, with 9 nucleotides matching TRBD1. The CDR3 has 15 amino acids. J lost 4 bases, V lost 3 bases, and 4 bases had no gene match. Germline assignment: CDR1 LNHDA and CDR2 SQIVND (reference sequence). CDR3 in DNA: TGTGCCAGTAGTATGAACAGGGGGCAGAATCAGCCCCAGCATTTT. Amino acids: CASSMNRGQNQPQHF. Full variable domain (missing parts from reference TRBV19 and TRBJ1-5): DGGITQSPKYLFRKEGQNVTLSCEQNLNHDAMYWYRQDPGQGLRLIYYSQIVNDFQKGDIAEGYSVSREKKESFPLTVTSAQKNPTAFYLCASSMNRGQNQPQHFGDGTRLSIL.

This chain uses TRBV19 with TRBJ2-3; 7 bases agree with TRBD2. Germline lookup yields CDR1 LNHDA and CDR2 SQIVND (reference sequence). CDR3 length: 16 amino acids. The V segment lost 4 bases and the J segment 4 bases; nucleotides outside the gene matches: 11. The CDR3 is CASSTSGAGEPDTQYF. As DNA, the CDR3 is TGTGCCAGTAGTACCTCGGGCGCGGGGGAACCAGATACGCAGTATTTT.

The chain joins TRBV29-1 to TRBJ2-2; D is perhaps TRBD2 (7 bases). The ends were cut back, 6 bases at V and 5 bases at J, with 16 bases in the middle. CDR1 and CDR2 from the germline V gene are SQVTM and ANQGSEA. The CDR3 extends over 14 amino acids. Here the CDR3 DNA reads TGCAGCGTCTCCGGGGGGCAAGAGACCGGGGAGCTGTTTTTT. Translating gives CSVSGGQETGELFF.

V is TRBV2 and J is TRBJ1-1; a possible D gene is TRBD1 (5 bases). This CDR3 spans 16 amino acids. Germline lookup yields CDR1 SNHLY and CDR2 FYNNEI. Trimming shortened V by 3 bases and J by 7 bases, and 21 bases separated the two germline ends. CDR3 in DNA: TGTGCCAGCAGTGACGGGGCCGGGTCGGGACTATTTGAAGCTTTCTTT. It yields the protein CASSDGAGSGLFEAFF.

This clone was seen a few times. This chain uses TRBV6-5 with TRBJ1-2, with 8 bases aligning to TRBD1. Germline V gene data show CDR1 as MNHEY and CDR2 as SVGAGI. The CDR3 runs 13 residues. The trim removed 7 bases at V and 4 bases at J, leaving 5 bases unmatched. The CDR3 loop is CASTPDRVYGYTF. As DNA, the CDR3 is TGTGCCAGCACCCCGGACAGGGTCTATGGCTACACCTTC.

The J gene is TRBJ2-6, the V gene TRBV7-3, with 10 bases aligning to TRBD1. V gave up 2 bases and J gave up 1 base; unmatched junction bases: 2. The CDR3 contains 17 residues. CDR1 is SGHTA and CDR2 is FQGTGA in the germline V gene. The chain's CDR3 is CASSLEGQGSGANVLTF. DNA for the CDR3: TGTGCCAGCAGCTTAGAGGGACAGGGGTCTGGGGCCAACGTCCTGACTTTC.

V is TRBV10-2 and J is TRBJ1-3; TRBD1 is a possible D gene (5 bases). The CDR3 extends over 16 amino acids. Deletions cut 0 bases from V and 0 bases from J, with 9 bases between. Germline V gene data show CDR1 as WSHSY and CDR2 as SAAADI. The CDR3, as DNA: TGCGCCAGCAGTGAGTCCGCGACAGACTCTGGAAACACCATATATTTT. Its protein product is CASSESATDSGNTIYF.

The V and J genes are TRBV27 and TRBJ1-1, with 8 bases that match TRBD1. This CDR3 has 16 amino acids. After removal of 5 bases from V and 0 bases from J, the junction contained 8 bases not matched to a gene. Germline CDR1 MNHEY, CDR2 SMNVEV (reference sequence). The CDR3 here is CASSPGQGMVNTEAFF. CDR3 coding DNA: TGTGCCAGCAGTCCCGGACAGGGAATGGTGAACACTGAAGCTTTCTTT.

CDR3 nucleotide sequence: TGTGCCACCAGCAGAGATTTCCCCCAGCTCGCGGGGGGCCTCCTCCAAAAATCCTACGAGCAGTACTTC. It yields the protein CATSRDFPQLAGGLLQKSYEQYF. This chain links TRBV15 with TRBJ2-7; 8 bases are a match to TRBD2. The CDR3 runs to 23 residues. After removal of 0 bases from V and 1 base from J, the junction contained 26 bases not matched to a gene. From germline, CDR1 is LNHNV and CDR2 YYDKDF (reference sequence). Variable domain in full (rest from reference TRBV15 and TRBJ2-7): DAMVIQNPRYQVTQFGKPVTLSCSQTLNHNVMYWYQQKSSQAPKLLFHYYDKDFNNEADTPDNFQSRRPNTSFCFLDIRSPGLGDTAMYLCATSRDFPQLAGGLLQKSYEQYFGPGTRLTVT.

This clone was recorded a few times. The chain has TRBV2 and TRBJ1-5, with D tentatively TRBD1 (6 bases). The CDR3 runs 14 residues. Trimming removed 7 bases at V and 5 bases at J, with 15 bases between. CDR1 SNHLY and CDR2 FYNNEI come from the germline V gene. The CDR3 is CASTGQTRDQPQHF. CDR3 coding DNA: TGTGCCAGCACAGGACAGACGAGGGATCAGCCCCAGCATTTT.

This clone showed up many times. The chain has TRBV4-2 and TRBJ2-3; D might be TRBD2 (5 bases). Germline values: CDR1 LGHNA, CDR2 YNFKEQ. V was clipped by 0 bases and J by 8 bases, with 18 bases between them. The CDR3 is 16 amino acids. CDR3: CASSQDLERVRSTQYF. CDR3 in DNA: TGTGCCAGCAGCCAAGATTTAGAGAGGGTTCGGAGTACGCAGTATTTT.

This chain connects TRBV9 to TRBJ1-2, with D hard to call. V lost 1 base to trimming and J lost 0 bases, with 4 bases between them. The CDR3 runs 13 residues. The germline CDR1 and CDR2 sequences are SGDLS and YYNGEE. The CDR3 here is CASSVTPNYGYTF. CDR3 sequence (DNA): TGTGCCAGCAGCGTAACACCTAACTATGGCTACACCTTC.

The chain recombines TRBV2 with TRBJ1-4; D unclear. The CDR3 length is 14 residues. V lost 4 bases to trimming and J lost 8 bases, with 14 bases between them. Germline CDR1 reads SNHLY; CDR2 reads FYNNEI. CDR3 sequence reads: CASSAVRVGEKLFF. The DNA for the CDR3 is TGTGCCAGCAGTGCCGTCCGGGTAGGAGAAAAACTGTTTTTT.